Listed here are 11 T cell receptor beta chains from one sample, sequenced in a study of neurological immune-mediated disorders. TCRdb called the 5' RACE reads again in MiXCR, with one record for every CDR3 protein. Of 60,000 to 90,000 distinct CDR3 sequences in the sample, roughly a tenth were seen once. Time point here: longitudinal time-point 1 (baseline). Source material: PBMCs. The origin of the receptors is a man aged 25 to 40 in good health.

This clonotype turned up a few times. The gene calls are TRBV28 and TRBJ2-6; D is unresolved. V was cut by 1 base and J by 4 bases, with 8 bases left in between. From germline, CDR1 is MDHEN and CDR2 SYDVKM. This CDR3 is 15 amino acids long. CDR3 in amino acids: CASSLSTAGANVLTF. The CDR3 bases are TGTGCCAGCAGTTTATCCACCGCGGGGGCCAACGTCCTGACTTTC.

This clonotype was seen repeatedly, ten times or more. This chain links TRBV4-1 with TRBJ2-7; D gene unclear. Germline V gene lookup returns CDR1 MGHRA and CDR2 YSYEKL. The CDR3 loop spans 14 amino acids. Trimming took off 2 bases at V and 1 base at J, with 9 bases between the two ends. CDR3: CASSQSARSYEQYF. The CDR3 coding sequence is TGCGCCAGCAGCCAATCCGCCCGGTCCTACGAGCAGTACTTC.

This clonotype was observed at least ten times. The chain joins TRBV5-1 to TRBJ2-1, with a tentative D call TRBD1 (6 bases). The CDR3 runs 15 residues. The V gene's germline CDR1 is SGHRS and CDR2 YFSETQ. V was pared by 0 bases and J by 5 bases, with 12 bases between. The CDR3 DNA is TGCGCCAGCAGCTTGGTGTCAGGGGAGAACAATGAGCAGTTCTTC. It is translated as CASSLVSGENNEQFF.

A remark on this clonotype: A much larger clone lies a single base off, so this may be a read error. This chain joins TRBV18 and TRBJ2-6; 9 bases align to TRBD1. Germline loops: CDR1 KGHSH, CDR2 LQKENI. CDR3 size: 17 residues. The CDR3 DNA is TGTGTCAGCTCACCGGGACAGGGTAAATCTGGGGCCAACGTCCTGACTTTC. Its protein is CVSSPGQGKSGANVLTF.

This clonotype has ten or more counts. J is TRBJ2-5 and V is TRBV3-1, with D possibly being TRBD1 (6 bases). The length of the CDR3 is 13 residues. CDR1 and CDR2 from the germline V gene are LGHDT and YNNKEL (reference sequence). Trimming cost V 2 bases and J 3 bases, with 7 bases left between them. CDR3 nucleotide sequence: TGTGCCAGCAGCCAACGGACAGAAGAGACCCAGTACTTC. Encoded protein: CASSQRTEETQYF.

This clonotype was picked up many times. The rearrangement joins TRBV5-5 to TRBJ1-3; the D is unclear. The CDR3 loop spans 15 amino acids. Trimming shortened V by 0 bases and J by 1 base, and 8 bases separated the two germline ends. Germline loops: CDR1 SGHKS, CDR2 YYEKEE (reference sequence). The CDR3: CASSLDGDSGNTIYF. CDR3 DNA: TGTGCCAGCAGCTTGGACGGAGATTCTGGAAACACCATATATTTT.

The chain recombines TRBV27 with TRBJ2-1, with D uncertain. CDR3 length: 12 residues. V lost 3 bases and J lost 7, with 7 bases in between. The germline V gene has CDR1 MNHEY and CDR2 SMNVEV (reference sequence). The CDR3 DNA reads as TGTGCCAGCAGTTTTATCGGTAATGAGCAGTTCTTC. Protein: CASSFIGNEQFF.

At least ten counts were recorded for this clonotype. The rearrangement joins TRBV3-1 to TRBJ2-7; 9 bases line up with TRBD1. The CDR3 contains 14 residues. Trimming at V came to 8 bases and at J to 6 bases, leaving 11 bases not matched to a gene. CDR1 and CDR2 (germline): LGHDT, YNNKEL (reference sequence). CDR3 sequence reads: CASGKDRGASEQYF. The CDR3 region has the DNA TGTGCCAGCGGAAAGGACAGGGGAGCGAGCGAGCAGTACTTC.

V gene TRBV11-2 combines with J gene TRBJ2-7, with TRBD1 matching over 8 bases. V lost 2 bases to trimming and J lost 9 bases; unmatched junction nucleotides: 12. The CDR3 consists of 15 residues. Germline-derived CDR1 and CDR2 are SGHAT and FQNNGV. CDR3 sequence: CASSLISQGALGQYF. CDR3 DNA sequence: TGTGCCAGCAGCTTAATATCTCAGGGGGCACTAGGGCAGTACTTC.

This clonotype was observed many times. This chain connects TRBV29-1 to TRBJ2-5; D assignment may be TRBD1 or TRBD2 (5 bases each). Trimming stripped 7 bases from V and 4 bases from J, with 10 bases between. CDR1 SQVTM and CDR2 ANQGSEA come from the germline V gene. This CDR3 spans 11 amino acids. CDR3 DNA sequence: TGCAGCGGAGGGGCTCGAGAGACCCAGTACTTC. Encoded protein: CSGGARETQYF.

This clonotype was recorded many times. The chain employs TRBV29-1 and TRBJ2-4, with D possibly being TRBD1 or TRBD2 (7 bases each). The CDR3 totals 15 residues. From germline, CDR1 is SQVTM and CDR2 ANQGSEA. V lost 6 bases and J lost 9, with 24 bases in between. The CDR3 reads CSVNRDSSPGGIQYF. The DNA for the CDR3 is TGCAGCGTAAACCGGGACAGCTCCCCGGGAGGCATTCAGTACTTC.